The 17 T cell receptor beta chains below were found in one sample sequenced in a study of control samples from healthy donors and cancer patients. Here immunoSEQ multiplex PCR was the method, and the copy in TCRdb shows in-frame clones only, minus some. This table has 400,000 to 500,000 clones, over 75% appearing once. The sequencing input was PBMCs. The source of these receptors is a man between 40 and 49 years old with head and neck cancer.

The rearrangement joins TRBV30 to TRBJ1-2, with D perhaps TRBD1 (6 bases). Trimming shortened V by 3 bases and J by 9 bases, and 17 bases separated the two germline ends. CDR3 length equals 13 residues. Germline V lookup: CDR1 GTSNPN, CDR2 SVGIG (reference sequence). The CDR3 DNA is TGTGCCTGGAGCACCAACAGGGAAGAAAGCTACACCTTC. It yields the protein CAWSTNREESYTF.

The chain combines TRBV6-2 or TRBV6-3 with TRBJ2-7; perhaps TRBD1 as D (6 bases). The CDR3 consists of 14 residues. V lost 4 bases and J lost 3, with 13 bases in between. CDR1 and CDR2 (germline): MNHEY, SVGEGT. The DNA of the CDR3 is TGTGCCAGCAGTTTGAATCAGGGGATCTACGAGCAGTACTTC. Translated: CASSLNQGIYEQYF.

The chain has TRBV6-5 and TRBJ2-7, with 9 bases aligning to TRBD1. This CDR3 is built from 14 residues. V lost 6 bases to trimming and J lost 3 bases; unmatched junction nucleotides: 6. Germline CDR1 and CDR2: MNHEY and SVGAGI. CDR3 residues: CASSRTGVNYEQYF. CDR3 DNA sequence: TGTGCCAGCAGCCGGACAGGGGTCAACTACGAGCAGTACTTC.

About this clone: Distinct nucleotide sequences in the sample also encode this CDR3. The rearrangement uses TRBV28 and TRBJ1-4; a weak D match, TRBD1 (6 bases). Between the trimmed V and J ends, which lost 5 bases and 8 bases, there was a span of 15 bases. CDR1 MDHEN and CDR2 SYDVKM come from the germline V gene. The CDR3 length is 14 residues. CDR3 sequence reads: CASSPGGGNEKLFF. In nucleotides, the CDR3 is TGTGCCAGCAGTCCCGGAGGGGGGAACGAAAAACTGTTTTTT.

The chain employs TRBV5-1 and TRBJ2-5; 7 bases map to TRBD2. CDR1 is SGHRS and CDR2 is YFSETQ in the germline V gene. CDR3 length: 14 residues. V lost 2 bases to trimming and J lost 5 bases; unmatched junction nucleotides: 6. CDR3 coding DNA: TGCGCCAGCAGCTTCCGGGGGGAGCGGGAGACCCAGTACTTC. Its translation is CASSFRGERETQYF.

CDR3 in amino acids: CAWSSDRGRGYTF. The CDR3, as DNA: TGTGCCTGGAGCTCGGACAGGGGGCGAGGCTACACCTTC. V and J are TRBV30 and TRBJ1-2, with TRBD1 matching over 11 bases. CDR1 is GTSNPN, CDR2 SVGIG, per germline (reference sequence). This CDR3 contains 13 residues. Germline trimming cut 3 bases from V and 8 bases from J; bases unmatched to any gene: 5.

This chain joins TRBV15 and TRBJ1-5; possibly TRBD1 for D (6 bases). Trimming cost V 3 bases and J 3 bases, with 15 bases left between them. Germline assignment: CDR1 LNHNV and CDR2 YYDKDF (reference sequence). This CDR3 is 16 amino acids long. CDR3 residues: CATSRAGGADNQPQHF. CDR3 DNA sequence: TGTGCCACCAGCAGGGCGGGGGGGGCGGACAATCAGCCCCAGCATTTT.

The CDR3 loop is CASSSNRGYIYEQYF. The CDR3 DNA is TGTGCCAGCAGTTCTAACAGGGGATACATCTACGAGCAGTACTTC. The V gene is TRBV28, the J gene TRBJ2-7, with TRBD1 matching over 7 bases. CDR1 and CDR2 from the germline V gene are MDHEN and SYDVKM. There are 15 residues in the CDR3. J was trimmed by 3 bases and V by 4 bases; bases with no gene match: 9. The full variable domain, its missing parts supplied by reference TRBV28 and TRBJ2-7, is DVKVTQSSRYLVKRTGEKVFLECVQDMDHENMFWYRQDPGLGLRLIYFSYDVKMKEKGDIPEGYSVSREKKERFSLILESASTNQTSMYLCASSSNRGYIYEQYFGPGTRLTVT.

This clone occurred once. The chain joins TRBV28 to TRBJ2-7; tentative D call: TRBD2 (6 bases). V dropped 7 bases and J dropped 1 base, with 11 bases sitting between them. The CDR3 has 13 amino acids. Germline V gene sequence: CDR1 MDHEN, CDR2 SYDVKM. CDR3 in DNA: TGTGCCAGCACGGGTGCGGGGTCCTACGAGCAGTACTTC. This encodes CASTGAGSYEQYF.

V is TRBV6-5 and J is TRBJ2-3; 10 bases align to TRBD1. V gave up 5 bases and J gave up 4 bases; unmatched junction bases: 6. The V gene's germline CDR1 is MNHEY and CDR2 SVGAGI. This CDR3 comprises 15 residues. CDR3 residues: CASSPGTGVADTQYF. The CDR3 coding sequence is TGTGCCAGCAGTCCCGGGACAGGGGTGGCAGATACGCAGTATTTT.

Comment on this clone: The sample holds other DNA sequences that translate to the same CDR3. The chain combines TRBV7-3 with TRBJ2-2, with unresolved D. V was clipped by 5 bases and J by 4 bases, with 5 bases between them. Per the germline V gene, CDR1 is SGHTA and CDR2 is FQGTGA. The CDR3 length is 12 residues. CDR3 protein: CASSPRTGELFF. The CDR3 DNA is TGTGCCAGCAGCCCCCGCACCGGGGAGCTGTTTTTT.

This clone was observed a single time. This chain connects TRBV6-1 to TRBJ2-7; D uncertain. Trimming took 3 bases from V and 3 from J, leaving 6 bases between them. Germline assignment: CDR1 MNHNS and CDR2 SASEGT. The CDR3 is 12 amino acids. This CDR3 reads CASSDMSYEQYF. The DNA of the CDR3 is TGTGCCAGCAGTGACATGAGCTACGAGCAGTACTTC.

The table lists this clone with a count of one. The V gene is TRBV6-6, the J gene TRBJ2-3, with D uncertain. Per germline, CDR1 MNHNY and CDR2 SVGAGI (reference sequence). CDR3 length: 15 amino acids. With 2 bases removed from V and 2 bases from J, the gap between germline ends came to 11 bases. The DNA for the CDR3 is TGTGCCAGCAGTTACCGTGCGCCATCCACAGATACGCAGTATTTT. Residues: CASSYRAPSTDTQYF.

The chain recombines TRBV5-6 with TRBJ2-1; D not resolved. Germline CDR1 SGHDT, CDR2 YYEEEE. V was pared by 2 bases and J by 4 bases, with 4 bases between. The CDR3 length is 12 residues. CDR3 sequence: CASSFGYNEQFF. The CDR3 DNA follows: TGTGCCAGCAGCTTCGGATACAATGAGCAGTTCTTC.

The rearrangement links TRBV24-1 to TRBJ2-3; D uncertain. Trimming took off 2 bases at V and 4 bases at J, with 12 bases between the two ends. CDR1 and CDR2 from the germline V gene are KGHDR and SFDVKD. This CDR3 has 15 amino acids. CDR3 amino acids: CATSDSASLADTQYF. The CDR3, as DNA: TGTGCCACCAGTGATTCGGCCAGTCTAGCAGATACGCAGTATTTT.

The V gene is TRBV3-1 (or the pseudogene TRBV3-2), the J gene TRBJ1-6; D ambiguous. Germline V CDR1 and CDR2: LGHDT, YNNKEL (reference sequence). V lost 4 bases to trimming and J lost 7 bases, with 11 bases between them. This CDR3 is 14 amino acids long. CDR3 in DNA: TGTGCCAGCAGCCCGACCGCTACGAATTCACCCCTCCACTTT. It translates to CASSPTATNSPLHF.

In DNA form, the CDR3 reads TGTGCCAGTAGTATAGGGAGCTCGACTACCTATGGCTACACCTTC. Its protein is CASSIGSSTTYGYTF. The V call is TRBV19, the J call TRBJ1-2; D unresolved. The germline V gene encodes CDR1 LNHDA and CDR2 SQIVND (reference sequence). This CDR3 contains 15 residues. V was clipped by 1 base and J by 4 bases, with 13 bases between them. Combining the CDR3 with reference TRBV19 and TRBJ1-2 gives the whole variable domain DGGITQSPKYLFRKEGQNVTLSCEQNLNHDAMYWYRQDPGQGLRLIYYSQIVNDFQKGDIAEGYSVSREKKESFPLTVTSAQKNPTAFYLCASSIGSSTTYGYTFGSGTRLTVV.